The subject of this entry is one T cell receptor (beta chain). Its antigen is undetermined. Both 60 Vbeta primers and 13 Jbeta primers went into the PCR. This table comes from immunoSEQ multiplex PCR, and its TCRdb copy is limited to in-frame clones, with some not included. The sample yields about 200,000 clones, 78% seen once. The CDR3 consists of 14 residues. J lost 5 bases, V lost 0 bases, and 2 bases had no gene match. Germline CDR1 reads SGHRS; CDR2 reads YFSETQ. The sample belongs to a study of cytomegalovirus exposure and HLA in healthy donors. Study-wide points: For cytomegalovirus status, the classifier reportedly gave diagnoses with high specificity and sensitivity. Later on, an analysis showed TCR association rates differing by HLA locus, with DRB1 the most and HLA-C the fewest. Investigators reported some 150 TCR beta chains as tied to cytomegalovirus. Within an earlier analysis, most TCR beta V segments proved productive either about 87% or about 30% of the time.

Sample: PBMCs. The receptor comes from a woman aged 25 to 45 in good health and CMV-seropositive. The chain uses TRBV5-1 and TRBJ2-1; TRBD1 matches at 7 bases. The CDR3 loop reads CASSLGDSNNEQFF. The CDR3 DNA reads as TGCGCCAGCAGCTTGGGGGACAGCAACAATGAGCAGTTCTTC.